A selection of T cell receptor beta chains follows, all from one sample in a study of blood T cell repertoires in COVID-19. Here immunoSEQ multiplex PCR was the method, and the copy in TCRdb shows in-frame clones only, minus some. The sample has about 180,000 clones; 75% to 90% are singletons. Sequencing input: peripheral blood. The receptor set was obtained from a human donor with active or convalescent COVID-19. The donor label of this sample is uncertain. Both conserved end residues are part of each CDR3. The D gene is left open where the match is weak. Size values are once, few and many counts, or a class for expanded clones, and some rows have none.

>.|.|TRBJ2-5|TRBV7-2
CASSLALTVQETQYF
TGTGCCAGCAGCTTAGCGCTAACAGTTCAAGAGACCCAGTACTTC
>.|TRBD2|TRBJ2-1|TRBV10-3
CAISESTVRLAGDNNEQFF
TGTGCCATCAGTGAGTCGACGGTAAGACTAGCGGGGGATAACAATGAGCAGTTCTTC
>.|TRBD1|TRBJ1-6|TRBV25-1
CASSAPSTGKNSPLHF
TGTGCCAGCAGTGCTCCTTCGACAGGGAAGAATTCACCCCTCCACTTT
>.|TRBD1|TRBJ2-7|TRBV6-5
CASSWDRGYEQYF
TGTGCCAGCAGTTGGGACAGGGGATACGAGCAGTACTTC
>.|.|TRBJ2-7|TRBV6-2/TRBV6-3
CASSYPTERRNF
TGTGCCAGCAGTTACCCGACCGAGAGGCGGAACTTC
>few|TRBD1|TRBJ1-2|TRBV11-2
CASSLTGWDSSQGYTF
TGTGCCAGCAGCTTAACGGGGTGGGACAGCTCACAGGGCTACACCTTC
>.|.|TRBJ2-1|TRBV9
CASSASLVISGLYSYNEQFF
TGTGCCAGCAGCGCCTCACTCGTGATTAGCGGACTCTACTCCTACAATGAGCAGTTCTTC
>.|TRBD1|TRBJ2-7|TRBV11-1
CASNTQGQLYEQYF
TGTGCCAGCAACACACAGGGGCAGCTCTACGAGCAGTACTTC
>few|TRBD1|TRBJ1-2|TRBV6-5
CASRQGTYGYTF
TGTGCCAGCCGACAGGGTACCTATGGCTACACCTTC
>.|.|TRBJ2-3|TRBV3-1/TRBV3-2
CASSLRSGSTDTQYF
TGTGCCAGCAGCCTGAGGAGCGGGAGCACAGATACGCAGTATTTT
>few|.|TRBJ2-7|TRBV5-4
CASSLEPAYEQYF
TGTGCCAGCAGCTTGGAGCCTGCTTACGAGCAGTACTTC
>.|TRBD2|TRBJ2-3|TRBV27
CASRGLAGAKTQYF
TGTGCCAGCAGGGGACTAGCGGGAGCCAAGACGCAGTATTTT
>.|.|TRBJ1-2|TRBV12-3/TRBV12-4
CASKQGSGYTF
TGTGCCAGCAAACAGGGTTCTGGCTACACCTTC
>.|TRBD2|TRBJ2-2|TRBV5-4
CASSPFGGVDTGELFF
TGTGCCAGCAGCCCGTTCGGGGGGGTGGACACCGGGGAGCTGTTTTTT
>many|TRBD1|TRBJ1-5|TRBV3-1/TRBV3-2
CASSQGLKGAGQPQHF
TGTGCCAGCAGCCAAGGGTTGAAGGGGGCGGGGCAGCCCCAGCATTTT
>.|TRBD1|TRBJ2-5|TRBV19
CASTDRVKETQYF
TGTGCCAGTACGGACAGGGTAAAAGAGACCCAGTACTTC
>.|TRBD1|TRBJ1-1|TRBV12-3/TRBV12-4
CASTHRGLLEAFF
TGTGCCAGCACCCACAGGGGGCTACTTGAAGCTTTCTTT
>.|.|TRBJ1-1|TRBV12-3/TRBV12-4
CASTQRLTTEAFF
TGTGCCAGCACCCAGAGGTTGACCACTGAAGCTTTCTTT
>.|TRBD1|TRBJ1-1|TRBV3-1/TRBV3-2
CASWDRGSGTEAFF
TGTGCCAGCTGGGACAGGGGATCCGGCACTGAAGCTTTCTTT
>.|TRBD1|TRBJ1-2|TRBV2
CASSTGGVYGYTF
TGTGCCAGCAGTACAGGGGGGGTTTATGGCTACACCTTC
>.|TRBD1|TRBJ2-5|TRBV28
CASSPQGDRETQYF
TGTGCCAGCAGTCCACAGGGGGACCGAGAGACCCAGTACTTC
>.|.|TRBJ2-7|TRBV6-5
CASSSQGRATGEQYF
TGTGCCAGCAGTTCCCAGGGCAGGGCCACGGGCGAGCAGTACTTC
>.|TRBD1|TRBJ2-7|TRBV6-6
CASSYRRTGEGEQYF
TGTGCCAGCAGTTACCGAAGGACAGGGGAAGGCGAGCAGTACTTC
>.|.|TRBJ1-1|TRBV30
CAWSNQEPNTEAFF
TGTGCCTGGAGTAACCAGGAACCGAACACTGAAGCTTTCTTT
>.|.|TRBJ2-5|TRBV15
CATRSGEETQYF
TGTGCCACCCGGTCAGGGGAAGAGACCCAGTACTTC
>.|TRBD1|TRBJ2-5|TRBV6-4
CARTSGGLSLLGETQYF
TGTGCCAGAACATCAGGGGGTTTGTCCCTCCTTGGAGAGACCCAGTACTTC
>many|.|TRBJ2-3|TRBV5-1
CASSLAVRDRGTDTQYF
TGCGCCAGCAGCTTGGCCGTCAGGGATAGGGGCACAGATACGCAGTATTTT
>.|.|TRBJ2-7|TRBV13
CASSLGRGSHEQYF
TGTGCCAGCAGCTTAGGACGAGGTAGCCACGAGCAGTACTTC
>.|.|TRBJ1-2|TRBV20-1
CSASQAGLYGYTF
TGCAGTGCTAGTCAGGCGGGACTCTATGGCTACACCTTC
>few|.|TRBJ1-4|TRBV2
CASSGTGREKLFF
TGTGCCAGCAGTGGAACAGGGAGAGAAAAACTGTTTTTT
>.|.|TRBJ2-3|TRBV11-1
CASRGGATDTQYF
TGTGCCAGCAGGGGAGGTGCCACAGATACGCAGTATTTT
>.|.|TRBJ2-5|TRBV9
CASSLQGQRGETQYF
TGTGCCAGCAGCCTCCAAGGACAAAGAGGTGAGACCCAGTACTTC
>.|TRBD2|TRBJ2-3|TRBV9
CASSGSGGATTDTQYF
TGTGCCAGCAGCGGTAGCGGGGGGGCGACGACAGATACGCAGTATTTT
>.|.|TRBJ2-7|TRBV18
CASSSRSRLVLLYEQYF
TGTGCCAGCTCTTCCCGGTCCAGACTAGTACTCCTCTACGAGCAGTACTTC
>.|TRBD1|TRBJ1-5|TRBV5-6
CASNIRDREQPQHF
TGTGCCAGCAACATCCGGGACAGGGAACAGCCCCAGCATTTT
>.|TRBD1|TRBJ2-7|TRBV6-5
CASTPDRGHSEQYF
TGTGCCAGCACACCGGACAGGGGGCACAGCGAGCAGTACTTC
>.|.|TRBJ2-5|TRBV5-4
CASSHYGGPQETQYF
TGTGCCAGCAGCCACTACGGGGGGCCCCAAGAGACCCAGTACTTC
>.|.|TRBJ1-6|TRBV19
CASSFLGAQSPLHF
TGTGCCAGTAGTTTTCTGGGGGCACAATCACCCCTCCACTTT
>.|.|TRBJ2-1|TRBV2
CASSDGGNEQFF
TGTGCCAGCAGTGACGGCGGCAATGAGCAGTTCTTC
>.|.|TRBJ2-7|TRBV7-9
CASSSGTDYEQYF
TGTGCCAGCAGCTCCGGGACTGACTACGAGCAGTACTTC
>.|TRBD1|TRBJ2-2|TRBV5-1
CASSSRTGSGELFF
TGCGCCAGCAGCTCCCGGACAGGGTCCGGGGAGCTGTTTTTT
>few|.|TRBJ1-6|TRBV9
CASSPRLSRGSPLHF
TGTGCCAGCAGCCCACGCCTATCTCGGGGTTCACCCCTCCACTTT
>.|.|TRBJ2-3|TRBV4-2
CASSRNRDTDTQYF
TGTGCCAGCAGCCGCAACAGGGACACAGATACGCAGTATTTT
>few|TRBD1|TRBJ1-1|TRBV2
CASSEATGGSKEAFF
TGTGCCAGCAGTGAAGCGACAGGGGGCTCGAAGGAAGCTTTCTTT
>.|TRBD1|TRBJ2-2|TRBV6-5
CASREDRPTGELFF
TGTGCCAGCAGAGAGGACAGGCCCACCGGGGAGCTGTTTTTT
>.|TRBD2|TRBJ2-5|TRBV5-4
CASSSQRGQETQYF
TGTGCCAGCAGTTCACAGCGGGGGCAAGAGACCCAGTACTTC
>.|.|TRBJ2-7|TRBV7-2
CASSPAGLTWNEQYF
TGTGCCAGCAGCCCCGCAGGGCTCACCTGGAACGAGCAGTACTTC
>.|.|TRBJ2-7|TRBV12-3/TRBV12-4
CASSPGQSYEQYF
TGTGCCAGCAGTCCTGGACAGTCCTACGAGCAGTACTTC
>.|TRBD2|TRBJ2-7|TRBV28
CASSFSGKGLAGGLHEQYF
TGTGCCAGCAGTTTCTCTGGGAAGGGACTAGCGGGAGGGTTACATGAGCAGTACTTC
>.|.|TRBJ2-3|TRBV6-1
CASSELVVSGTDTQYF
TGTGCCAGCAGTGAATTAGTAGTCTCGGGCACAGATACGCAGTATTTT
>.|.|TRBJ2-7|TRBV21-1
CASSKKGSGLEYF
TGTGCCAGCAGCAAAAAGGGTTCAGGGTTAGAGTACTTC
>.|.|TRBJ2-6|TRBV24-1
CATSDPYLDGSGANVLTF
TGTGCCACCAGTGATCCCTACCTTGACGGGTCTGGGGCCAACGTCCTGACTTTC
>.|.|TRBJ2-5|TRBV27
CASRRAGWETQYF
TGTGCCAGCCGGAGGGCAGGGTGGGAGACCCAGTACTTC
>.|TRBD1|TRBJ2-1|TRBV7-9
CASSFRTGGGNEQFF
TGTGCCAGCAGCTTCCGCACAGGGGGCGGGAATGAGCAGTTCTTC
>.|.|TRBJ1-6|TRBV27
CASSLARTGFRVSPLHF
TGTGCCAGCAGTCTTGCCCGCACAGGGTTCAGGGTTTCACCCCTCCACTTT
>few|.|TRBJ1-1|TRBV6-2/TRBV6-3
CASSYGGLRGTEAFF
TGTGCCAGCAGTTACGGGGGGTTGAGGGGCACTGAAGCTTTCTTT
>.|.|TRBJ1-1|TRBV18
CASSEGVLAEAFF
TGTGCCAGCTCAGAAGGGGTCCTGGCTGAAGCTTTCTTT
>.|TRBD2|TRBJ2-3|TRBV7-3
CASSPARLAGTDTQYF
TGTGCCAGCAGCCCCGCGAGGCTAGCGGGCACAGATACGCAGTATTTT
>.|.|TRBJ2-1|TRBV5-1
CASTQPPRRDEQFF
TGCGCCAGCACCCAGCCACCCCGGCGGGATGAGCAGTTCTTC